The next 10 T cell receptor beta chains were all read from a single sample in a study of blood T cell repertoires in COVID-19. Using immunoSEQ multiplex PCR, the repertoire was profiled, and TCRdb retains in-frame clones only, with some absent. There are about 280,000 clones in the sample; over 85% occur only once, and 1.9% lies in the top ten. Material: PBMCs or T cells enriched from blood (not recorded which). These receptors were obtained from a woman in her fifties or sixties who had recovered from COVID-19.

CDR3 protein: CASSLDARGGNQPQHF. DNA of the CDR3: TGTGCCAGCTCTTTAGACGCCAGGGGTGGCAATCAGCCCCAGCATTTT. The rearrangement joins TRBV18 to TRBJ1-5; tentative D call: TRBD1 (6 bases). V gave up 6 bases and J gave up 2 bases, with 17 bases separating them. Looked up from germline, CDR1 is KGHSH and CDR2 is LQKENI. This CDR3 is 16 amino acids long.

This sequence joins TRBV2 and TRBJ1-1; weak D call: TRBD1 (5 bases). CDR3 length: 14 residues. Germline loops: CDR1 SNHLY, CDR2 FYNNEI. V gave up 3 bases and J gave up 2 bases, with 10 bases separating them. CDR3 nucleotides: TGTGCCAGCAGTGATGGGCAGGGAAACACTGAAGCTTTCTTT. Translation: CASSDGQGNTEAFF.

This chain connects TRBV6-5 to TRBJ2-7; 11 bases map to TRBD1. The CDR3 has 15 residues. Germline V gene sequence: CDR1 MNHEY, CDR2 SVGAGI. After removal of 8 bases from V and 2 bases from J, the junction contained 8 bases not matched to a gene. The CDR3 DNA follows: TGTGCCAGCCGATCTGGGACAGGGGGGGCCTACGAGCAGTACTTC. Its translation is CASRSGTGGAYEQYF.

This chain uses TRBV28 with TRBJ1-1, with D unclear. The CDR3 spans 14 residues. CDR1 and CDR2 from the germline V gene are MDHEN and SYDVKM. Trimming shortened V by 5 bases and J by 2 bases, and 12 bases separated the two germline ends. DNA for the CDR3: TGTGCCAGCAGTCCCCCCTGGCAAAACACTGAAGCTTTCTTT. Amino acids: CASSPPWQNTEAFF.

The chain recombines TRBV2 with TRBJ1-5; weak D call: TRBD1 (5 bases). There are 14 residues in the CDR3. Germline CDR1 and CDR2: SNHLY and FYNNEI. Trimming pared 9 bases from V and 0 bases from J, leaving 12 bases between. The CDR3 bases are TGTGCCAGTACAGGCCCTTATAGCAATCAGCCCCAGCATTTT. This translates into CASTGPYSNQPQHF.

This chain joins TRBV28 and TRBJ1-4; the match to TRBD1 covers 10 bases. The CDR3 runs to 14 residues. V gave up 5 bases and J gave up 8 bases; unmatched junction bases: 5. Germline loops: CDR1 MDHEN, CDR2 SYDVKM. CDR3 region: CASSLGQGEEKLFF. In DNA, the CDR3 is TGTGCCAGCAGTCTCGGACAGGGGGAGGAAAAACTGTTTTTT.

This chain connects TRBV10-3 to TRBJ2-1, with 10 nucleotides matching TRBD2. The length of the CDR3 is 19 residues. Germline CDR1 is ENHRY and CDR2 is SYGVKD. V trimming: 0 bases; J trimming: 1 base; junction bases outside the gene matches: 9. This CDR3 is CAISESRIGTSDSYNEQFF. In DNA form, the CDR3 reads TGTGCCATCAGTGAGTCGAGGATCGGGACTAGCGATTCCTACAATGAGCAGTTCTTC.

V is TRBV5-8 and J is TRBJ2-3; D remains ambiguous. In germline, CDR1 is SGHTS, CDR2 YDEGEE. V dropped 0 bases and J dropped 2 bases, with 7 bases sitting between them. There are 14 residues in the CDR3. CDR3: CASSLGGYTDTQYF. CDR3 in DNA: TGTGCCAGCAGCTTGGGAGGCTACACAGATACGCAGTATTTT.

The rearrangement uses TRBV11-3 and TRBJ2-2; TRBD2 agrees at 7 bases. CDR1 is SGHNT, CDR2 YENEEA, per germline. The CDR3 consists of 16 residues. V trimming: 1 base; J trimming: 5 bases; junction bases outside the gene matches: 7. The DNA for the CDR3 is TGTGCCAGCAGCTTAGGATTCGGGGAGGGGACCGGGGAGCTGTTTTTT. This translates into CASSLGFGEGTGELFF.

The V gene is TRBV9, the J gene TRBJ2-7; 8 nucleotides agree with TRBD2. J was trimmed by 5 bases and V by 0 bases; bases with no gene match: 7. The CDR3 has 15 amino acids. The V gene's germline CDR1 is SGDLS and CDR2 YYNGEE. CDR3: CASSVVTAGVHEQYF. In DNA, the CDR3 is TGTGCCAGCAGCGTAGTAACAGCGGGAGTCCACGAGCAGTACTTC.